These 30 T cell receptor beta chains share one sample of origin, sequenced in a study of blood T cell repertoires in COVID-19. Only in-frame clones appear in the TCRdb table, and some are missing; sequencing was by immunoSEQ multiplex PCR. The sample has 90,000 to 100,000 clones; about 83% are singletons. Specimen: peripheral blood. Source of these receptors: a man aged 70 or older with active or convalescent COVID-19.

V and J are TRBV28 and TRBJ1-2; 9 bases agree with TRBD1. The length of the CDR3 is 14 residues. Germline CDR1 MDHEN, CDR2 SYDVKM. With 7 bases clipped from V and 0 bases from J, the junction kept 3 bases outside the gene matches. DNA for the CDR3: TGTGCCAGCACGGGACAGGGAGCTAACTATGGCTACACCTTC. Translating it yields CASTGQGANYGYTF.

This chain connects TRBV15 to TRBJ1-5; D remains unclear. Germline loops: CDR1 LNHNV, CDR2 YYDKDF (reference sequence). This CDR3 is 14 amino acids long. Trimming removed 0 bases at V and 8 bases at J, with 11 bases between. CDR3 in DNA: TGTGCCACCAGCAGAGACCCTAGATGGGAGCCCCAGCATTTT. Its protein product is CATSRDPRWEPQHF.

V gene TRBV4-2 combines with J gene TRBJ2-3, with a weak D call TRBD2 (6 bases). V shed 6 bases and J shed 2 bases, with 18 bases lying between them. In germline, CDR1 is LGHNA, CDR2 YNFKEQ. The CDR3 totals 16 residues. The DNA for the CDR3 is TGTGCCAGCAGGGCTTCCGGGACGGGGGACACAGATACGCAGTATTTT. Protein product: CASRASGTGDTDTQYF.

J is TRBJ1-6 and V is TRBV28, with 7 bases identical to TRBD1. In germline, CDR1 is MDHEN, CDR2 SYDVKM. The trim removed 3 bases at V and 4 bases at J, leaving 6 bases unmatched. CDR3 length equals 16 residues. The CDR3 reads CASSLSGRGYNSPLHF. The DNA of the CDR3 is TGTGCCAGCAGTTTGTCTGGCAGGGGGTATAATTCACCCCTCCACTTT.

V and J are TRBV28 and TRBJ2-3; 9 bases map to TRBD2. Germline V lookup: CDR1 MDHEN, CDR2 SYDVKM. The junction had 8 bases not matched to a gene; V was cut back by 4 bases and J by 6 bases. This CDR3 contains 15 residues. Here the CDR3 reads CASSSAAGGRDTQYF. CDR3 DNA sequence: TGTGCCAGCAGTTCGGCCGCGGGGGGGCGTGATACGCAGTATTTT.

The CDR3 sequence: CASSLDREDYGYTF. In nucleotides, the CDR3 is TGTGCCAGCAGTTTAGACAGGGAGGACTATGGCTACACCTTC. The chain employs TRBV28 and TRBJ1-2, with 7 bases fitting TRBD1. This CDR3 is built from 14 residues. Germline V lookup: CDR1 MDHEN, CDR2 SYDVKM. Trimming at V came to 2 bases and at J to 3 bases, leaving 3 bases not matched to a gene.

The chain's CDR3 is CAWRGGGDGYTF. The CDR3 DNA sequence: TGTGCCTGGAGAGGCGGGGGTGATGGCTACACCTTC. The chain uses TRBV30 and TRBJ1-2; TRBD1 might be the D (5 bases). The V gene's germline CDR1 is GTSNPN and CDR2 SVGIG (reference sequence). The CDR3 is 12 amino acids. V was pared by 3 bases and J by 6 bases, with 11 bases between. The variable domain in full, with the rest retrieved from reference TRBV30 and TRBJ1-2, is SQTIHQWPATLVQPVGSPLSLECTVEGTSNPNLYWYRQAAGRGLQLLFYSVGIGQISSEVPQNLSASRPQDRQFILSSKKLLLSDSGFYLCAWRGGGDGYTFGSGTRLTVV.

This clone was counted a single time. The V call is TRBV6-5, the J call TRBJ2-3; TRBD2 might be the D (7 bases). V lost 1 base to trimming and J lost 4 bases, with 15 bases between them. The CDR3 contains 16 residues. Looked up from germline, CDR1 is MNHEY and CDR2 is SVGAGI. This CDR3 reads CASSYYALGGPDTQYF. DNA for the CDR3: TGTGCCAGCAGTTACTATGCCCTCGGGGGGCCAGATACGCAGTATTTT.

The J gene is TRBJ2-5, the V gene TRBV10-3; TRBD2 matches at 14 bases. CDR3 length: 18 amino acids. J gave up 5 bases and V 2 bases, and 10 bases lay outside the gene matches. CDR1 and CDR2 from the germline V gene are ENHRY and SYGVKD. The CDR3 reads CAISEPFGTSGGSETQYF. CDR3 DNA: TGTGCCATCAGTGAGCCTTTCGGGACTAGCGGGGGTTCGGAGACCCAGTACTTC.

The rearrangement joins TRBV6-5 to TRBJ1-3; D not resolved. The CDR3 consists of 11 residues. Germline assignment: CDR1 MNHEY and CDR2 SVGAGI. Trimming shortened V by 7 bases and J by 2 bases, and 3 bases separated the two germline ends. The CDR3 nucleotides read TGTGCCAGCACTGCTGGAAACACCATATATTTT. It yields the protein CASTAGNTIYF.

The chain combines TRBV28 with TRBJ1-4, with 7 bases fitting TRBD1. The CDR3 spans 14 residues. Trimming removed 6 bases from V and 4 bases from J; junction bases left unmatched: 5. The germline V gene has CDR1 MDHEN and CDR2 SYDVKM. DNA of the CDR3: TGTGCCAGCAGGGGGACAGCGTTTAATGAAAAACTGTTTTTT. Amino acids: CASRGTAFNEKLFF.

A single count supports this clone. The CDR3 protein is CASTEATPEAFF. CDR3 bases: TGTGCCAGCACGGAGGCAACGCCTGAAGCTTTCTTT. The gene calls are TRBV2 and TRBJ1-1; D remains ambiguous. The CDR3 is 12 amino acids. CDR1 and CDR2 (germline): SNHLY, FYNNEI. Trimming took 7 bases from V and 6 from J, leaving 12 bases between them.

This sequence joins TRBV28 and TRBJ1-2; TRBD1 might be the D (5 bases). This CDR3 contains 14 residues. The germline CDR1 and CDR2 sequences are MDHEN and SYDVKM. V shed 4 bases and J shed 4 bases, with 13 bases lying between them. CDR3 sequence: CASSSQGAGYGYTF. The CDR3 coding sequence is TGTGCCAGCAGTTCACAAGGGGCAGGCTATGGCTACACCTTC.

The chain joins TRBV4-1 to TRBJ2-7, with 14 nucleotides matching TRBD2. The CDR3 extends over 19 amino acids. Trimming took 0 bases from V and 2 from J; bases not matched to a gene: 9. Germline V CDR1 and CDR2: MGHRA, YSYEKL. The CDR3 DNA reads as TGCGCCAGCAGCCAAGAGGGGGTGGGACTAGCGGGGGTTCCCTACGAGCAGTACTTC. This codes for CASSQEGVGLAGVPYEQYF.

J is TRBJ2-1 and V is TRBV6-4; TRBD2 matches at 11 bases. The CDR3 has 14 residues. V dropped 4 bases and J dropped 7; count of bases not matched to a gene: 3. Per germline, CDR1 MRHNA and CDR2 SNTAGT. For the CDR3, the DNA is TGTGCCAGCAGTGGACTAGCGGGGATAAATGAGCAGTTCTTC. It specifies CASSGLAGINEQFF.

The V call is TRBV6-1, the J call TRBJ1-4; D might be TRBD1 (6 bases). The CDR3 has 13 residues. Trimming took 1 base from V and 11 from J, leaving 11 bases between them. CDR1 and CDR2 from the germline V gene are MNHNS and SASEGT. CDR3 nucleotides: TGTGCCAGCAGTGAAGGGTGGCAGGGGAAACTGTTTTTT. Amino acids: CASSEGWQGKLFF.

The J gene is TRBJ1-6, the V gene TRBV6-5, with 9 bases fitting TRBD1. Germline CDR1 MNHEY, CDR2 SVGAGI. This CDR3 region has 16 residues. With V trimmed by 1 base and J by 2 bases, 0 bases remained unmatched. The CDR3 DNA follows: TGTGCCAGCAGTTACTGGACAGGGGCCTATAATTCACCCCTCCACTTT. It translates to CASSYWTGAYNSPLHF.

The gene calls are TRBV18 and TRBJ2-5; 9 bases agree with TRBD1. Per germline, CDR1 KGHSH and CDR2 LQKENI. With 8 bases clipped from V and 3 bases from J, the junction kept 7 bases outside the gene matches. The CDR3 sequence is 14 residues long. CDR3 DNA: TGTGCCAGCGACAAGGACAGGGGTGAAGAGACCCAGTACTTC. Amino acid sequence: CASDKDRGEETQYF.

The chain couples TRBV2 to TRBJ2-7, with 10 positions matching TRBD2. The CDR3 is 14 residues long. CDR1 and CDR2 (germline): SNHLY, FYNNEI. V lost 11 bases and J lost 0; bases outside the gene matches: 7. The CDR3 protein is CAASGGAGSYEQYF. Written as DNA, the CDR3 is TGTGCCGCCAGCGGGGGGGCAGGCTCCTACGAGCAGTACTTC.

The sample holds one count of this clone. The chain carries TRBV5-1 and TRBJ2-7; TRBD1 agrees at 9 bases. Germline CDR1 is SGHRS and CDR2 is YFSETQ. V shed 4 bases, J shed 4 bases, and the junction held 9 bases outside the gene matches. The CDR3 is made up of 15 amino acids. The CDR3 here is CASSPRGTGNYEQYF. Here the CDR3 DNA reads TGCGCCAGCAGCCCCCGCGGGACAGGGAATTACGAGCAGTACTTC.

This chain uses TRBV12-5 with TRBJ2-3; 11 bases match TRBD1. Germline CDR1 reads LGHNT; CDR2 reads FRNRAP. The V gene end was trimmed by 6 bases and the J gene end by 2 bases; junction bases not matched to a gene: 10. The CDR3 contains 17 residues. The CDR3 nucleotides are TGTGCTAGTGGCAAACCCGGGACAGGGGGATACACAGATACGCAGTATTTT. The encoded protein is CASGKPGTGGYTDTQYF.

The chain joins TRBV19 to TRBJ1-6; perhaps TRBD1 as D (6 bases). Deletions cut 7 bases from V and 4 bases from J, with 14 bases between. Germline V gene lookup returns CDR1 LNHDA and CDR2 SQIVND (reference sequence). The CDR3 is 15 amino acids. This CDR3 reads CASNSGGGYNSPLHF. CDR3 in DNA: TGTGCCAGTAACTCGGGGGGCGGGTATAATTCACCCCTCCACTTT. The whole variable domain, filled in from reference TRBV19 and TRBJ1-6, reads DGGITQSPKYLFRKEGQNVTLSCEQNLNHDAMYWYRQDPGQGLRLIYYSQIVNDFQKGDIAEGYSVSREKKESFPLTVTSAQKNPTAFYLCASNSGGGYNSPLHFGNGTRLTVT.

The chain carries TRBV5-1 and TRBJ2-2; maybe TRBD2 (6 bases). Deletions cut 4 bases from V and 6 bases from J, with 16 bases between. The CDR3 extends over 15 amino acids. Germline loops: CDR1 SGHRS, CDR2 YFSETQ. CDR3 amino acids: CASSHAEGSPGELFF. The CDR3 DNA is TGCGCCAGCAGCCACGCGGAGGGGAGCCCCGGGGAGCTGTTTTTT.

This chain uses TRBV4-3 with TRBJ2-5; 13 nucleotides match TRBD2. Per the germline V gene, CDR1 is LGHNA and CDR2 is YSLEER. Trimming took 6 bases from V and 5 from J; bases not matched to a gene: 9. The CDR3 extends over 16 amino acids. This CDR3 is CASRRNGLAGEETQYF. CDR3 sequence (DNA): TGCGCCAGCAGGCGAAACGGACTAGCGGGGGAGGAGACCCAGTACTTC.

This chain links TRBV5-1 with TRBJ2-3; the D gene is possibly TRBD1 (6 bases). This CDR3 has 15 amino acids. Germline CDR1 and CDR2: SGHRS and YFSETQ. Trimming pared 5 bases from V and 3 bases from J, leaving 16 bases between. CDR3 coding DNA: TGCGCCAGCAGAGGGCGAGGGGGTGCGACAGATACGCAGTATTTT. Translated: CASRGRGGATDTQYF.

The CDR3: CASSGQWVAYNEQFF. The CDR3 DNA sequence: TGTGCCAGCAGCGGACAGTGGGTCGCCTACAATGAGCAGTTCTTC. V gene TRBV5-6 combines with J gene TRBJ2-1, with TRBD1 as a possible D gene (6 bases). The CDR3 extends over 15 amino acids. V lost 4 bases, J lost 2 bases, and 13 bases lay in between. Germline V gives CDR1 SGHDT, CDR2 YYEEEE.

The sample holds a few counts of this clone. The V gene is TRBV30, the J gene TRBJ1-1; no definite D call. The CDR3 is 11 amino acids. In germline, CDR1 is GTSNPN, CDR2 SVGIG (reference sequence). V shed 2 bases and J shed 11 bases, with 12 bases lying between them. CDR3 amino acids: CAWSPSRKAFF. The DNA for the CDR3 is TGTGCCTGGAGTCCAAGCAGGAAGGCTTTCTTT. The complete variable domain, with remaining parts taken from reference TRBV30 and TRBJ1-1, reads SQTIHQWPATLVQPVGSPLSLECTVEGTSNPNLYWYRQAAGRGLQLLFYSVGIGQISSEVPQNLSASRPQDRQFILSSKKLLLSDSGFYLCAWSPSRKAFFGQGTRLTVV.

The chain combines TRBV2 with TRBJ1-5; tentative D call: TRBD1 (5 bases). The germline V and J ends were trimmed by 5 bases and 6 bases, with 14 bases remaining between them. Germline V gene lookup returns CDR1 SNHLY and CDR2 FYNNEI. The CDR3 is made up of 14 amino acids. CDR3: CASSRTRGIQPQHF. The CDR3, as DNA: TGTGCCAGCAGTAGGACAAGGGGAATTCAGCCCCAGCATTTT.

The V and J genes are TRBV5-1 and TRBJ2-7, with 9 bases fitting TRBD1. The CDR3 runs 14 residues. The junction had 8 bases not matched to a gene; V was cut back by 4 bases and J by 6 bases. The germline CDR1 and CDR2 sequences are SGHRS and YFSETQ. CDR3 nucleotides: TGCGCCAGCAGCGAGGGGACAGGGAGGGGCGAGCAGTACTTC. Protein sequence: CASSEGTGRGEQYF.

This sequence joins TRBV6-5 and TRBJ2-7; 8 bases are shared with TRBD2. This CDR3 is 15 amino acids long. Germline CDR1 MNHEY, CDR2 SVGAGI. The V and J ends lost 2 bases and 2 bases, in that order; junction bases with no gene match: 5. CDR3 protein: CASSYRRGDPYEQYF. CDR3 coding DNA: TGTGCCAGCAGTTACAGGCGGGGGGACCCCTACGAGCAGTACTTC.